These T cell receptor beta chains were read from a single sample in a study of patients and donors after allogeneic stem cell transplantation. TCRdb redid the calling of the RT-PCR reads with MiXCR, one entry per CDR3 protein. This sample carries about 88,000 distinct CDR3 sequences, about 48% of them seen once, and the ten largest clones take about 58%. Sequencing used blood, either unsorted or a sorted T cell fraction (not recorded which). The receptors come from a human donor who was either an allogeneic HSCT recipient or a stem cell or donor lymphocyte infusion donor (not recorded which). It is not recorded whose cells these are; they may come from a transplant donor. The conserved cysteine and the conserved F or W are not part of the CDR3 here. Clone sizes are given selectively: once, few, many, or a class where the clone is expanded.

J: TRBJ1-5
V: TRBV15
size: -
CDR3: ATSRDPTSGALSNQPQH

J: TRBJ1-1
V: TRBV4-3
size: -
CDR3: ASSQETGTGKGF

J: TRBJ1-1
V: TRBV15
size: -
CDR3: ATSLGQGKEAF

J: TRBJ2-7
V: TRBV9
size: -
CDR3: ASSPPTGFEQY

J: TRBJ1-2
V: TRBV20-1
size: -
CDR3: SATILSGGLYGYT

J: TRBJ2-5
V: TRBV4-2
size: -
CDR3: ASSQAAGPRFGETQY

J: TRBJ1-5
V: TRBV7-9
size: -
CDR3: ASSGRGSNQPQH

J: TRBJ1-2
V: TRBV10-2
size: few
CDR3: ASSPGQGPYGYT

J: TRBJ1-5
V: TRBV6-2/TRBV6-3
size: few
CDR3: ASSPREIYQPQH

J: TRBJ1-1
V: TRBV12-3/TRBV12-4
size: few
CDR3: ASSLRGGLRAF

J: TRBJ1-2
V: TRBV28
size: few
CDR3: ASYSGYGYT

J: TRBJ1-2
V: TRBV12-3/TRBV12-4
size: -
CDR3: ASSFSGGNYGNT

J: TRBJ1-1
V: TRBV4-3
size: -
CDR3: ASSLTHPGQGAEAF

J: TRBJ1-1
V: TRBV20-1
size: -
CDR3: SARDGGDTEAF

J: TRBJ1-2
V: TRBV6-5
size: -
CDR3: ASSSSTGSNYGYT

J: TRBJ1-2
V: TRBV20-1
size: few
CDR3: SASPSDRHYGYT

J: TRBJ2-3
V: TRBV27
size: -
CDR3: ASSLGRVHTDTQY

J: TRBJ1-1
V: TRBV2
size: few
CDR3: ASSEDRGTEAF

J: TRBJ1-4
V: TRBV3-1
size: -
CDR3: ASSQAGLLNATNEKLF

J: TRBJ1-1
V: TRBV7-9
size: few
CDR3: ASSGETAVNTEAF

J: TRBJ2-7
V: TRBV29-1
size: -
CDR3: SGLTGQGSYEQY

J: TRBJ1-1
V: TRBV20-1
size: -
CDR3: SASAAGRGQLPNTEAF

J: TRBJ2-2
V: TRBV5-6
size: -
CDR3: ASSFDGRNTGELF

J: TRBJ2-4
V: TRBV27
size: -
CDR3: ASSLAPAAKNIQY

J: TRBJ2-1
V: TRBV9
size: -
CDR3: ASSPEGGEQF

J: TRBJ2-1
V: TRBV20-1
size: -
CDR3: SAKWDSFTMGQF

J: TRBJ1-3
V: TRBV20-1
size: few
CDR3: SARPGHSGNTIY

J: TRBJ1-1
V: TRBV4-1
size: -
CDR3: ASSRGQGGTEAF

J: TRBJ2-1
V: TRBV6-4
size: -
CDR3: ASNMNGLARSEQF

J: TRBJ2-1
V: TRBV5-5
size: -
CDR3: ASRVGREQF

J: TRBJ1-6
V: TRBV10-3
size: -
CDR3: AIRLTGDNSPLH

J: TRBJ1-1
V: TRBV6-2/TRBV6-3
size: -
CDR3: ASRPVRISMNTEAF

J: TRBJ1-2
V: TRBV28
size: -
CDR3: ASSSGTANYGFT

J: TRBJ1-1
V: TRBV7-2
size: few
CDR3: ASSLGSERAF

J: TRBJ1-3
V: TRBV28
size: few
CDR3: ASSSGGAQEENTIY

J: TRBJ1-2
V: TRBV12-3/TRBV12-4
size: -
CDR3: ASSFSAGGYT

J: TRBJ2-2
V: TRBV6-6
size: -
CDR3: ASSRGLAGPNTGELF

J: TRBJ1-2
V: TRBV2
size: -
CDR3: ASSRQGYGYT

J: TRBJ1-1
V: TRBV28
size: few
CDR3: ASSLVATLNTEAF

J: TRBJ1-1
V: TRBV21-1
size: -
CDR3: ASSTSRSSTEAF

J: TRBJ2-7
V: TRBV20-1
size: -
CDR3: SARDGGLAGNSYEQY